Following are 10 T cell receptor beta chains from one sample sequenced in a study of response to subunit inactivated influenza vaccine. TCRdb independently ran MiXCR on the RT-PCR reads; one entry per CDR3 protein. This table has about half a million distinct CDR3 sequences, 9.5% to 12% appearing once. This specimen consisted of PBMCs from blood, obtained roughly 47 days after vaccination. These receptors originate from a man in his fifties or sixties who received an inactivated influenza vaccine.

This chain joins TRBV4-2 and TRBJ1-3; the match to TRBD1 covers 8 bases. Trimming at V came to 5 bases and at J to 3 bases, leaving 9 bases not matched to a gene. In germline, CDR1 is LGHNA, CDR2 YNFKEQ. CDR3 length equals 16 residues. Here the CDR3 DNA reads TGTGCCAGCAGCGAACTTACAGGGGGTGTTGGAAACACCATATATTTT. This sequence encodes CASSELTGGVGNTIYF.

This clonotype came up a few times. The rearrangement uses TRBV4-2 and TRBJ2-7; the match to TRBD2 covers 8 bases. Germline V gene lookup returns CDR1 LGHNA and CDR2 YNFKEQ. This CDR3 comprises 15 residues. The J segment lost 6 bases and the V segment lost 1 base, leaving 8 bases of the junction unmatched. The DNA for the CDR3 is TGTGCCAGCAGCCAAGGACGGGAGGGCGGGCTCGAGCAGTACTTC. Its translation is CASSQGREGGLEQYF.

This clonotype was recorded at least ten times. The chain is built from TRBV20-1 and TRBJ1-6; possibly TRBD1 for D (6 bases). Germline-derived CDR1 and CDR2 are DFQATT and SNEGSKA (reference sequence). This CDR3 contains 14 residues. V shed 6 bases and J shed 0 bases, with 9 bases lying between them. CDR3 in DNA: TGCAGTGCGCACAGGGACTCCTATAATTCACCCCTCCACTTT. The encoded protein is CSAHRDSYNSPLHF.

The sample holds a few counts of this clonotype. The chain uses TRBV9 and TRBJ2-1, with 10 positions matching TRBD2. J gave up 7 bases and V 4 bases, and 8 bases lay outside the gene matches. The V gene's germline CDR1 is SGDLS and CDR2 YYNGEE. This CDR3 region has 15 residues. This CDR3 is CASSPWTSGNNEQFF. DNA for the CDR3: TGTGCCAGCAGCCCGTGGACTAGCGGAAATAATGAGCAGTTCTTC.

This clonotype occurred many times. The rearrangement links TRBV4-3 to TRBJ2-2; either TRBD1 or TRBD2 may supply D (6 bases each). The CDR3 runs 14 residues. Trimming took 3 bases from V and 6 from J, leaving 11 bases between them. Germline CDR1 reads LGHNA; CDR2 reads YSLEER. CDR3 region: CASSHNRGPGELFF. CDR3 coding DNA: TGCGCCAGCAGCCACAATCGGGGGCCCGGGGAGCTGTTTTTT.

The genes are TRBV7-8 and TRBJ2-2; unclear D gene. In germline, CDR1 is SGHVS, CDR2 FQNEAQ. CDR3 length: 15 amino acids. Trimming left V 2 bases short and J 3 bases short, with 10 bases between. Here the CDR3 DNA reads TGTGCCAGCAGCTTAAGAAGGGTCGACACCGGGGAGCTGTTTTTT. Its protein is CASSLRRVDTGELFF.

This clonotype was seen a few times. The rearrangement links TRBV18 to TRBJ1-2; TRBD1 matches 7 bases. Unmatched junction bases numbered 8, after V lost 4 bases and J lost 3 bases. CDR3 length equals 15 residues. The germline V gene encodes CDR1 KGHSH and CDR2 LQKENI. The CDR3 DNA sequence: TGTGCCAGCTCACTTTCGGACAGGAGGGACTATGGCTACACCTTC. Its translation is CASSLSDRRDYGYTF. Combining the CDR3 with reference TRBV18 and TRBJ1-2 gives the whole variable domain NAGVMQNPRHLVRRRGQEARLRCSPMKGHSHVYWYRQLPEEGLKFMVYLQKENIIDESGMPKERFSAEFPKEGPSILRIQQVVRGDSAAYFCASSLSDRRDYGYTFGSGTRLTVV.

The gene calls are TRBV5-1 and TRBJ2-2; TRBD1 matches at 8 bases. V was pared by 4 bases and J by 3 bases, with 5 bases of the junction left unmatched. Germline V CDR1 and CDR2: SGHRS, YFSETQ. This CDR3 has 15 amino acids. CDR3 region: CASSVQGAHTGELFF. The CDR3 nucleotides are TGCGCCAGCAGCGTGCAGGGGGCGCACACCGGGGAGCTGTTTTTT.

This clonotype appeared many times. The genes are TRBV29-1 and TRBJ2-7; weak D call: TRBD2 (5 bases). Germline CDR1 is SQVTM and CDR2 is ANQGSEA. This CDR3 comprises 13 residues. Trimming removed 4 bases at V and 2 bases at J, with 12 bases between. This chain's CDR3 is CSVVTTAAYEQYF. In nucleotides, the CDR3 is TGCAGCGTTGTTACTACAGCGGCCTACGAGCAGTACTTC.

This clonotype was recorded a few times. V usage is TRBV10-3 and J usage is TRBJ2-3; 10 bases are a match to TRBD2. CDR3 length: 16 residues. Germline V gene sequence: CDR1 ENHRY, CDR2 SYGVKD. J lost 5 bases, V lost 5 bases, and 10 bases had no gene match. The CDR3: CAISPNGLAAQDTQYF. DNA for the CDR3: TGTGCCATCAGTCCCAATGGACTAGCGGCACAAGATACGCAGTATTTT.